Below, 26 T cell receptor beta chains from the same sample are listed, as sequenced in a study of T cell responses to AZD1222 COVID-19 vaccine. Sequencing was performed with immunoSEQ multiplex PCR; in TCRdb, only in-frame clones are kept and a portion is missing. Here the sample spans approximately 270,000 clones, approximately 94% being singletons. Specimen: peripheral blood, collected 28 days after the second AZD1222 dose. The receptors here all came from an adult who received the AZD1222 COVID-19 vaccine.

The gene calls are TRBV7-8 and TRBJ2-1, with D tentatively TRBD2 (6 bases). V lost 1 base, J lost 2 bases, and 12 bases lay in between. This CDR3 region has 16 residues. Germline V lookup: CDR1 SGHVS, CDR2 FQNEAQ. The CDR3 coding sequence is TGTGCCAGCAGCTTAGGAGGAGGGGCACCCTACAATGAGCAGTTCTTC. This codes for CASSLGGGAPYNEQFF.

The CDR3 region is CSVGEDGGYTF. The DNA for the CDR3 is TGCAGCGTTGGTGAAGACGGGGGCTACACCTTC. The rearrangement uses TRBV29-1 and TRBJ1-2; D uncertain. The germline CDR1 and CDR2 sequences are SQVTM and ANQGSEA. Trimming pared 4 bases from V and 8 bases from J, leaving 11 bases between. The CDR3 is 11 residues long. The variable domain in full, with the rest retrieved from reference TRBV29-1 and TRBJ1-2, is SAVISQKPSRDICQRGTSLTIQCQVDSQVTMMFWYRQQPGQSLTLIATANQGSEATYESGFVIDKFPISRPNLTFSTLTVSNMSPEDSSIYLCSVGEDGGYTFGSGTRLTVV.

About this clone itself: Other DNA sequences in this sample translate to the same CDR3. The chain employs TRBV2 and TRBJ1-1, with TRBD1 as a possible D gene (5 bases). This CDR3 spans 12 amino acids. V lost 6 bases and J lost 3, with 8 bases in between. The germline gives CDR1 SNHLY, CDR2 FYNNEI. The CDR3 spells CASRGGDTEAFF. The CDR3 DNA reads as TGTGCCAGCAGGGGGGGGGACACTGAAGCTTTCTTT.

This clone has ten or more counts. The chain couples TRBV6-5 to TRBJ1-1, with 10 bases aligning to TRBD1. In germline, CDR1 is MNHEY, CDR2 SVGAGI. V lost 7 bases and J lost 4; bases outside the gene matches: 6. This CDR3 has 14 residues. DNA for the CDR3: TGTGCCAGCATCGACGGGACAGGGGTCACTGAAGCTTTCTTT. Protein sequence: CASIDGTGVTEAFF.

This sequence joins TRBV7-2 and TRBJ2-1; D gene uncertain. CDR3 length: 16 amino acids. Trimming removed 4 bases from V and 9 bases from J, with 22 bases in between. Germline V gene sequence: CDR1 SGHTA, CDR2 FQGNSA. CDR3 nucleotide sequence: TGTGCCAGCAGCTCCCCAGGTAGCCCCTTTCGGGCTGAGCAGTTCTTC. Translated: CASSSPGSPFRAEQFF.

The V gene is TRBV5-6, the J gene TRBJ2-1; 10 bases line up with TRBD1. Germline V gives CDR1 SGHDT, CDR2 YYEEEE. The CDR3 covers 13 residues. The V and J ends lost 2 bases and 8 bases, in that order; junction bases with no gene match: 1. The CDR3 region has the DNA TGTGCCAGCAGCTTTGGGACAGGGGATGAGCAGTTCTTC. This translates into CASSFGTGDEQFF.

The J gene is TRBJ2-7, the V gene TRBV29-1, with 7 bases identical to TRBD2. This CDR3 region has 14 residues. Trimming took 4 bases from V and 5 from J; bases not matched to a gene: 11. Germline CDR1 reads SQVTM; CDR2 reads ANQGSEA. The CDR3: CSVARPGGPNEQYF. DNA for the CDR3: TGCAGCGTTGCAAGGCCGGGAGGCCCCAACGAGCAGTACTTC.

V gene TRBV7-9 combines with J gene TRBJ2-5; no definite D call. The germline V gene has CDR1 SEHNR and CDR2 FQNEAQ (reference sequence). Between the trimmed V and J ends, which lost 0 bases and 7 bases, there was a span of 12 bases. CDR3 length: 14 amino acids. Here the CDR3 reads CASSLALSDGTQYF. Here the CDR3 DNA reads TGTGCCAGCAGCTTAGCCCTCTCGGATGGGACCCAGTACTTC.

The chain employs TRBV11-2 and TRBJ2-7; unclear D gene. The CDR3 loop spans 14 amino acids. Deletions cut 1 base from V and 7 bases from J, with 14 bases between. Germline values: CDR1 SGHAT, CDR2 FQNNGV. CDR3 sequence: CASSLVIGPTEQYF. The CDR3 nucleotides are TGTGCCAGCAGCTTAGTAATAGGACCCACGGAGCAGTACTTC.

The J gene is TRBJ1-6, the V gene TRBV6-1, with unresolved D. Germline CDR1 is MNHNS and CDR2 is SASEGT. Trimming left V 3 bases short and J 4 bases short, with 16 bases between. There are 17 residues in the CDR3. The CDR3 DNA follows: TGTGCCAGCAGTGAGTTGATGGGGTTGGGGTATAATTCACCCCTCCACTTT. Amino acid sequence: CASSELMGLGYNSPLHF.

This chain connects TRBV10-3 to TRBJ2-5; D is possibly TRBD1 or TRBD2 (5 bases each). Trimming took 5 bases from V and 5 from J, leaving 18 bases between them. Germline values: CDR1 ENHRY, CDR2 SYGVKD. The CDR3 loop spans 15 amino acids. The CDR3 here is CAISPQTGLGETQYF. DNA of the CDR3: TGTGCCATCAGTCCCCAGACGGGGCTAGGGGAGACCCAGTACTTC.

The chain employs TRBV5-4 and TRBJ1-3; D not resolved. Deletions cut 2 bases from V and 7 bases from J, with 10 bases between. This CDR3 is 13 amino acids long. Germline V lookup: CDR1 SGHNT, CDR2 YYREEE (reference sequence). Here the CDR3 reads CASSLDARNTIYF. CDR3 bases: TGTGCCAGCAGCTTAGACGCCAGGAACACCATATATTTT.

The rearrangement links TRBV7-9 to TRBJ1-4; TRBD1 aligns across 7 bases. Germline V gene data show CDR1 as SEHNR and CDR2 as FQNEAQ (reference sequence). V lost 5 bases to trimming and J lost 8 bases; unmatched junction nucleotides: 14. The length of the CDR3 is 16 residues. In nucleotides, the CDR3 is TGTGCCAGCAGCCCGACCGGAGGGGGCTCTGGAGAAAAACTGTTTTTT. Amino acid sequence: CASSPTGGGSGEKLFF.

J is TRBJ2-2 and V is TRBV3-1 (or the pseudogene TRBV3-2); unclear D gene. CDR1 and CDR2 from the germline V gene are LGHDT and YNNKEL (reference sequence). The ends were cut back, 2 bases at V and 4 bases at J, with 11 bases in the middle. This CDR3 has 15 residues. As DNA, the CDR3 is TGTGCCAGCAGCCAATTACTGGGATTCACCGGGGAGCTGTTTTTT. It yields the protein CASSQLLGFTGELFF.

V and J are TRBV20-1 and TRBJ2-1; 7 positions agree with TRBD1. The CDR3 loop spans 15 amino acids. Germline V lookup: CDR1 DFQATT, CDR2 SNEGSKA (reference sequence). After removal of 3 bases from V and 0 bases from J, the junction contained 5 bases not matched to a gene. The CDR3 nucleotides are TGCAGTGCTAGTTCCAGGGGGAGCTCCTACAATGAGCAGTTCTTC. Encoded protein: CSASSRGSSYNEQFF.

The rearrangement joins TRBV6-5 to TRBJ1-1; D is unresolved. Germline V gene data show CDR1 as MNHEY and CDR2 as SVGAGI. The CDR3 is 13 amino acids. V lost 6 bases, J lost 7 bases, and 15 bases lay in between. The CDR3 DNA is TGTGCCAGCAGCGAGGACCAGTTTGGTGAAGCTTTCTTT. Protein product: CASSEDQFGEAFF.

The chain combines TRBV14 with TRBJ2-3, with a weak D call TRBD1 (6 bases). The ends were cut back, 1 base at V and 7 bases at J, with 12 bases in the middle. The V gene's germline CDR1 is SGHDN and CDR2 FVKESK. This CDR3 comprises 14 residues. The CDR3 protein is CASSQASQGNTQYF. CDR3 DNA: TGTGCCAGCAGCCAAGCCTCACAGGGTAATACGCAGTATTTT.

The chain joins TRBV10-3 to TRBJ1-1; D ambiguous. The CDR3 covers 16 residues. Trimming stripped 2 bases from V and 0 bases from J, with 13 bases between. Germline CDR1 ENHRY, CDR2 SYGVKD. The CDR3 loop reads CAISEGRSFVNTEAFF. The CDR3 DNA is TGTGCCATCAGTGAGGGCAGAAGTTTTGTGAACACTGAAGCTTTCTTT.

In DNA form, the CDR3 reads TGTGCCAGCGGAGGACAGTACGAGCAGTACTTC. Encoded protein: CASGGQYEQYF. The gene calls are TRBV28 and TRBJ2-7, with D maybe TRBD1 (6 bases). CDR3 size: 11 residues. Trimming removed 8 bases at V and 4 bases at J, with 9 bases between. Germline values: CDR1 MDHEN, CDR2 SYDVKM.

V and J are TRBV6-8 and TRBJ2-2, with TRBD2 matching over 8 bases. The V gene end was trimmed by 6 bases and the J gene end by 5 bases; junction bases not matched to a gene: 8. The germline gives CDR1 MNHGY, CDR2 SAAAGT. This CDR3 contains 15 residues. CDR3 sequence reads: CASSCSGSSTGELFF. Written as DNA, the CDR3 is TGTGCCAGCAGCTGCAGCGGGAGTAGTACCGGGGAGCTGTTTTTT.

This sequence joins TRBV5-4 and TRBJ2-7; TRBD2 matches at 11 bases. The CDR3 loop spans 15 amino acids. Germline CDR1 is SGHNT and CDR2 is YYREEE (reference sequence). Unmatched junction bases numbered 7, after V lost 4 bases and J lost 4 bases. CDR3 DNA sequence: TGTGCCAGCAGCAGAATAGCGGGGGGGCCATACGAGCAGTACTTC. Protein product: CASSRIAGGPYEQYF.

This chain links TRBV7-8 with TRBJ1-5, with D perhaps matching TRBD1 (5 bases). CDR1 is SGHVS and CDR2 is FQNEAQ in the germline V gene. The CDR3 length is 14 residues. V lost 5 bases and J lost 5, with 13 bases in between. CDR3 sequence: CASSSIGEDQPQHF. For the CDR3, the DNA is TGTGCCAGCAGCAGCATAGGGGAGGATCAGCCCCAGCATTTT.

CDR3 sequence: CAWSERELPYEQYF. CDR3 bases: TGTGCCTGGAGTGAGCGGGAACTCCCCTACGAGCAGTACTTC. The J gene is TRBJ2-7, the V gene TRBV30; 7 bases are shared with TRBD2. The CDR3 has 14 residues. In germline, CDR1 is GTSNPN, CDR2 SVGIG (reference sequence). J gave up 2 bases and V 1 base, and 5 bases lay outside the gene matches. Using reference TRBV30 and TRBJ2-7 for the parts outside the CDR3, the full variable domain is SQTIHQWPATLVQPVGSPLSLECTVEGTSNPNLYWYRQAAGRGLQLLFYSVGIGQISSEVPQNLSASRPQDRQFILSSKKLLLSDSGFYLCAWSERELPYEQYFGPGTRLTVT.

The CDR3 bases are TGTGCCAGCAGCCGGACAGGGGCGGGGTGGGCTGAAGCTTTCTTT. This encodes CASSRTGAGWAEAFF. V is TRBV7-9 and J is TRBJ1-1; TRBD1 matches 9 bases. V lost 5 bases, J lost 6 bases, and 10 bases stayed unmatched. Germline V gives CDR1 SEHNR, CDR2 FQNEAQ (reference sequence). This CDR3 has 15 residues.

The V and J genes are TRBV6-5 and TRBJ2-7, with TRBD2 matching over 8 bases. The CDR3 totals 15 residues. The junction had 10 bases not matched to a gene; V was cut back by 7 bases and J by 2 bases. Looked up from germline, CDR1 is MNHEY and CDR2 is SVGAGI. The DNA for the CDR3 is TGTGCCAGCAAGTCCGGGACTAGTCCCACCTACGAGCAGTACTTC. Protein sequence: CASKSGTSPTYEQYF.

Only one count was recorded for this clone. The chain has TRBV12-3 or TRBV12-4 and TRBJ2-1, with D hard to call. The CDR3 has 11 residues. Trimming removed 5 bases from V and 10 bases from J, with 9 bases in between. The CDR3 nucleotides are TGTGCCAGCAGTCCTCTAGAGGAGCAGTTCTTC. It codes for CASSPLEEQFF.